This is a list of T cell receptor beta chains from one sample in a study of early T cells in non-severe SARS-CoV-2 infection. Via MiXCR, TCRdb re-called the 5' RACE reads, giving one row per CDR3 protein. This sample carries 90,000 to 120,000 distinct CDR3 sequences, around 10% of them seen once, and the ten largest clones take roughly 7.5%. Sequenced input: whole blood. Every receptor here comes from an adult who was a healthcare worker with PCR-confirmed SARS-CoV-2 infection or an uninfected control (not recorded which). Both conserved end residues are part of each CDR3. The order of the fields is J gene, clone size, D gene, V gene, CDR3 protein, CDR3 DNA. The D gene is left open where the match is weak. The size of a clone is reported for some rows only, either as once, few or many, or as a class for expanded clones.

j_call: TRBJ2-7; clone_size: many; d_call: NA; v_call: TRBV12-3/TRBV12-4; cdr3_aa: CASSFSTGTPYEQYF; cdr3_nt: TGTGCCAGCAGTTTTTCAACAGGGACCCCATACGAGCAGTACTTC
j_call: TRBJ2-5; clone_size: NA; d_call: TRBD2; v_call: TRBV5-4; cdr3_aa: CASSTQREYEETQYF; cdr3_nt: TGTGCCAGCAGCACACAGCGGGAGTATGAAGAGACCCAGTACTTC
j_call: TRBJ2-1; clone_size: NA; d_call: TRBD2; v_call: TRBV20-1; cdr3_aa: CSASGRAWGNEQFF; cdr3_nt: TGCAGTGCCTCCGGGAGGGCCTGGGGCAATGAGCAGTTCTTC
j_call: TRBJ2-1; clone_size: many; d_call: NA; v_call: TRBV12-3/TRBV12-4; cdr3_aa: CASSLPRNYNEQFF; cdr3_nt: TGTGCCAGCAGTTTACCGCGGAACTACAATGAGCAGTTCTTC
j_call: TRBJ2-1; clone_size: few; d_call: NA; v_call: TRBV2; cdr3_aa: CASLFSAAYNEQFF; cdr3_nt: TGTGCCAGCCTTTTTAGCGCAGCCTACAATGAGCAGTTCTTC
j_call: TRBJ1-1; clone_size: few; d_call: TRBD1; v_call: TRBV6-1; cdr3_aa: CASRLDRDTEAFF; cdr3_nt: TGTGCCAGCAGACTAGACAGGGACACTGAAGCTTTCTTT
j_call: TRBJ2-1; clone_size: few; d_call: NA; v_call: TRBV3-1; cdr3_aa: CASSQGVGGYNEQFF; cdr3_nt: TGTGCCAGCAGCCAAGGAGTCGGCGGATACAATGAGCAGTTCTTC
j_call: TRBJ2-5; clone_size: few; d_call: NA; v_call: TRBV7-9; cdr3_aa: CASSSRDSKTQYF; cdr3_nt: TGTGCCAGCAGCTCCCGGGACTCGAAGACCCAGTACTTC
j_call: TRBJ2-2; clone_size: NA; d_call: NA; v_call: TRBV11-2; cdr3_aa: CASSSNTGELFF; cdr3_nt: TGTGCCAGCAGCTCTAACACCGGGGAGCTGTTTTTT
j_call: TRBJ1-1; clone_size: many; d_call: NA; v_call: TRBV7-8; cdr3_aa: CASSPADTEAFF; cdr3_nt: TGTGCCAGCAGCCCCGCGGACACTGAAGCTTTCTTT
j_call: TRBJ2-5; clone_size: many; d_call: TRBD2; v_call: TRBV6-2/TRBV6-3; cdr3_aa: CASSSGLDETQYF; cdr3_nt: TGTGCCAGCAGTTCCGGACTAGATGAGACCCAGTACTTC
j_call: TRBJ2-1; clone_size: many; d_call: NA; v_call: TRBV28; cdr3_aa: CASSLRLGIYNEQFF; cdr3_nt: TGTGCCAGCAGTTTAAGACTAGGGATCTACAATGAGCAGTTCTTC
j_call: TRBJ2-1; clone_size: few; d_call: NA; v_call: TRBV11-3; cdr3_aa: CASSQTLGNEQFF; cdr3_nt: TGTGCCAGCTCCCAGACTCTCGGCAATGAGCAGTTCTTC
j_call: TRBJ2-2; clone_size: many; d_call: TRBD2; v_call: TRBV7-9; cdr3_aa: CASSFSGTLTGELFF; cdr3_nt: TGTGCCAGCAGTTTTAGCGGGACCCTCACCGGGGAGCTGTTTTTT
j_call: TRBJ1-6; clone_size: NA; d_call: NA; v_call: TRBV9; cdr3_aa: CASSVGGGDTPLHF; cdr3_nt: TGTGCCAGCAGCGTAGGAGGCGGGGATACACCCCTCCACTTT
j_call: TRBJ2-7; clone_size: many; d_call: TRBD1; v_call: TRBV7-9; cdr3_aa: CASSHKTGQGLAEQYF; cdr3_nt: TGTGCCAGCAGCCATAAAACGGGACAGGGTTTGGCCGAGCAGTACTTC
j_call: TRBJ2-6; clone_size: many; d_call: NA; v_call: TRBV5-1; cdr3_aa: CASSLGQYHSGANVLTF; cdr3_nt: TGCGCCAGCAGCTTGGGACAATACCACTCTGGGGCCAACGTCCTGACTTTC
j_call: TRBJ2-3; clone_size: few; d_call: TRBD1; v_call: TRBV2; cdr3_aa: CASRLTGGAVDTQYF; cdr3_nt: TGTGCCAGCAGGCTGACAGGGGGCGCGGTAGATACGCAGTATTTT
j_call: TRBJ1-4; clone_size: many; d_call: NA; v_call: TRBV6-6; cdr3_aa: CASSYSNSNEKLFF; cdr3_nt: TGTGCCAGCAGTTACTCGAACAGTAATGAAAAACTGTTTTTT
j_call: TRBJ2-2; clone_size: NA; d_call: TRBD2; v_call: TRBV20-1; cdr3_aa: CSARDGGGTGELFF; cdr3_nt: TGCAGTGCTAGAGATGGGGGGGGCACCGGGGAGCTGTTTTTT
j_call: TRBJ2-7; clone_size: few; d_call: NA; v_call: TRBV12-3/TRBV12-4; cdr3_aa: CASSPSETADEQYF; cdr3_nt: TGTGCCAGCAGCCCCTCCGAGACGGCCGACGAGCAGTACTTC
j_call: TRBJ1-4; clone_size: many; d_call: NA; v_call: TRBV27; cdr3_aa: CASSFRAGDPLEKLFF; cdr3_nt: TGTGCCAGCAGTTTTCGGGCAGGAGACCCCTTAGAAAAACTGTTTTTT
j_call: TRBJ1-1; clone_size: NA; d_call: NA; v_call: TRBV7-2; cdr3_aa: CASSPMSVNTEAFF; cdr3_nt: TGTGCCAGCAGCCCGATGTCGGTCAACACTGAAGCTTTCTTT
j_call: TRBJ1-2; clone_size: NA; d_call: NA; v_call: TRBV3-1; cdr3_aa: CASSRDTLNYGYTF; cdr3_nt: TGTGCCAGCAGCCGGGACACTTTGAACTATGGCTACACCTTC
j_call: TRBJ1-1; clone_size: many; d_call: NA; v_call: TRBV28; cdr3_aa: CASSPHNTEAFF; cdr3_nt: TGTGCCAGCAGCCCGCATAACACTGAAGCTTTCTTT
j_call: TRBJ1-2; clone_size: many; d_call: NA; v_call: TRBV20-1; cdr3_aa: CSAPRDLHGVEEGYTF; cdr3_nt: TGCAGTGCCCCCCGGGACCTTCACGGTGTGGAGGAGGGCTACACCTTC
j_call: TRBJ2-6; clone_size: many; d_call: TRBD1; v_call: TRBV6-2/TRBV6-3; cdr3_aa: CASSGYRGRANVLTF; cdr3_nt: TGTGCCAGCAGTGGCTACAGGGGTAGGGCCAACGTCCTGACTTTC
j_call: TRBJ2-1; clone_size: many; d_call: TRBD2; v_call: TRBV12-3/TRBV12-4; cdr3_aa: CASSSRGDEQFF; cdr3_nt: TGTGCCAGCAGTTCGCGGGGGGATGAGCAGTTCTTC
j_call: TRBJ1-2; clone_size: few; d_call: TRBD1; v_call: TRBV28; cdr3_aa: CASRPLDRGFGYTF; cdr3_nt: TGTGCCAGCCGACCGCTGGACAGGGGGTTTGGCTACACCTTC
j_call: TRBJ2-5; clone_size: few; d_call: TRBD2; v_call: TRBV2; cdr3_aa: CASSEGGLAGVETQYF; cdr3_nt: TGTGCCAGCAGTGAAGGGGGACTAGCGGGAGTTGAGACCCAGTACTTC
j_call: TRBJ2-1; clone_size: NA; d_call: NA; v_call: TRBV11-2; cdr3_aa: CASSLLVEQFF; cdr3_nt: TGTGCCAGCAGCTTACTAGTTGAGCAGTTCTTC
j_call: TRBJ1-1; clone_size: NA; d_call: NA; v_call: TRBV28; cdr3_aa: CASSLRGRVFF; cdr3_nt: TGTGCCAGCAGTTTACGGGGGCGCGTTTTTTTC
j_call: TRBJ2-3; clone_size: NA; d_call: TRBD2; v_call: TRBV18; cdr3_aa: CASSPLSGRAGDTQYF; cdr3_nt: TGTGCCAGCTCACCACTAAGCGGGAGGGCCGGAGATACGCAGTATTTT
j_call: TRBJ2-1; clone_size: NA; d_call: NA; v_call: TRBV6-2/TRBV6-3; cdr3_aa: CASNRDYNEQFF; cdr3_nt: TGTGCCAGCAACAGGGACTACAATGAGCAGTTCTTC
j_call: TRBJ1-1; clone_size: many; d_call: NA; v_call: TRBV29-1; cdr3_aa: CSGRTVNTEAFF; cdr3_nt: TGCAGCGGACGGACGGTGAACACTGAAGCTTTCTTT
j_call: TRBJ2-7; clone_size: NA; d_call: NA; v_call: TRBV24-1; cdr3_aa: CATSDSGSRPYEQYF; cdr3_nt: TGTGCCACCAGTGATTCTGGGTCAAGGCCCTACGAGCAGTACTTC
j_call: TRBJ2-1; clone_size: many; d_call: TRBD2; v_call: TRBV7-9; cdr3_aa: CASSLAGLAGEQFF; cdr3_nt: TGTGCCAGCAGCTTAGCGGGACTAGCCGGTGAGCAGTTCTTC
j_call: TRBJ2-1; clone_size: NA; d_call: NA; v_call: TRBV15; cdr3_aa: CATGSDGNNEQFF; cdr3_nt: TGTGCCACCGGGTCCGACGGCAACAATGAGCAGTTCTTC
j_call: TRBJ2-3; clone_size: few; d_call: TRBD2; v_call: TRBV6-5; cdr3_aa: CASRIAGPTDTQYF; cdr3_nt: TGTGCCAGCAGGATAGCGGGACCCACAGATACGCAGTATTTT
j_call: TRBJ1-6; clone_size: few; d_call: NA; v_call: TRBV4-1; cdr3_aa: CASSQVRVSPLHF; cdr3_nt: TGCGCCAGCAGCCAGGTCCGGGTTTCACCCCTCCACTTT
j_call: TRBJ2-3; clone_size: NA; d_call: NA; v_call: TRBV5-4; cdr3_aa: CASSLVASGTDTQYF; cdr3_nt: TGTGCCAGCAGCCTGGTAGCGAGTGGCACAGATACGCAGTATTTT
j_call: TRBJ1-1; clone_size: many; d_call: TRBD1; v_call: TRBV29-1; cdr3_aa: CSGSDRGRTEAFF; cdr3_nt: TGCAGCGGGAGCGACAGGGGACGTACTGAAGCTTTCTTT
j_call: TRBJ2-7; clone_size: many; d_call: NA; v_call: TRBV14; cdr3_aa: CASSQDSYPGAQYF; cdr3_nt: TGTGCCAGCAGCCAAGACTCCTACCCAGGTGCGCAGTACTTC
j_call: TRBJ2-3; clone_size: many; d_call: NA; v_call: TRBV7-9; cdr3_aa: CASSLVGFLTDTQYF; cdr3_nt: TGTGCCAGCAGCTTAGTAGGTTTCCTCACAGATACGCAGTATTTT
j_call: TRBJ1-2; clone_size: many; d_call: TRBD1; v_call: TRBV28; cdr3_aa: CASNAQGVYTF; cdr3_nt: TGTGCCAGCAACGCTCAGGGGGTCTACACCTTC
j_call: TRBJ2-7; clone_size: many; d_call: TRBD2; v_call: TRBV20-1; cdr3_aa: CSATRLAGGREQYF; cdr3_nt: TGCAGTGCTACAAGACTAGCGGGAGGGCGGGAGCAGTACTTC
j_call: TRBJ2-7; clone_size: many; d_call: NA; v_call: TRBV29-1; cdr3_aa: CSGTGQFAGEQYF; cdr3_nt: TGCAGTGGGACTGGACAGTTCGCCGGAGAGCAGTACTTC
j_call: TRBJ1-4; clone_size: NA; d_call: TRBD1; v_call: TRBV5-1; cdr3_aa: CASSLGQGATNEKLFF; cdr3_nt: TGCGCCAGCAGCTTGGGGCAGGGGGCGACTAATGAAAAACTGTTTTTT
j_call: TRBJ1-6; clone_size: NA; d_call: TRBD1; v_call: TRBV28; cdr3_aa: CASSLGQGVKSPLHF; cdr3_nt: TGTGCCAGCAGCCTGGGACAGGGAGTGAAATCACCCCTCCACTTT
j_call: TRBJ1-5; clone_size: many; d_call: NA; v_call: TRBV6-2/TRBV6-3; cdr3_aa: CASSPAVGNQPQHF; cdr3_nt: TGTGCCAGCAGTCCTGCGGTGGGCAATCAGCCCCAGCATTTT
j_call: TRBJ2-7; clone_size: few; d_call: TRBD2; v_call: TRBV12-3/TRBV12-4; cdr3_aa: CASSPGLAGDYEQYF; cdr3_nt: TGTGCCAGCAGCCCGGGACTAGCGGGAGATTACGAGCAGTACTTC
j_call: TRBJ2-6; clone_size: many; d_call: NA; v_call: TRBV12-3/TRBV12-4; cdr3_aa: CASGPRGSGANVLTF; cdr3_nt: TGTGCCAGCGGTCCGCGGGGCTCTGGGGCCAACGTCCTGACTTTC
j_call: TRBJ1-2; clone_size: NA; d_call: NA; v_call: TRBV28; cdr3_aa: CASSHQGRANYGYTF; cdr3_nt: TGTGCCAGCAGCCATCAGGGTCGGGCTAACTATGGCTACACCTTC
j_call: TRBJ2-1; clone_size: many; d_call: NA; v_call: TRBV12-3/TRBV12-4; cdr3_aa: CASSFLKGEQFF; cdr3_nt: TGTGCCAGCAGTTTCCTAAAGGGTGAGCAGTTCTTC
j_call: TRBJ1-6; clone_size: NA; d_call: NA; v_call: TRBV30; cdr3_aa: CAPEAVDTNSPLHF; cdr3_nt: TGTGCCCCGGAGGCGGTTGACACAAATTCACCCCTCCACTTT
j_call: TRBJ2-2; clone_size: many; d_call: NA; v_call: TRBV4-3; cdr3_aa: CASSPPGGTGELFF; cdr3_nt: TGCGCCAGCAGCCCCCCCGGTGGCACCGGGGAGCTGTTTTTT
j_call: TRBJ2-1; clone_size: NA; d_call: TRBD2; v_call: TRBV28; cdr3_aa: CASMASGSADEQFF; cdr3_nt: TGTGCCAGCATGGCCAGCGGGAGTGCGGATGAGCAGTTCTTC
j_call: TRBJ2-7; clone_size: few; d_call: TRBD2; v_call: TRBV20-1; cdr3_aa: CSAVGTSSYEQYF; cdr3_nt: TGCAGTGCCGTCGGGACTAGCAGCTACGAGCAGTACTTC